This T cell receptor (beta chain) appears in the sequencing data of a study of hypomethylating agent response in myelodysplastic syndrome. Study overall: Response meant complete response or hematologic improvement; all other patients were non-responders.

The germline V gene encodes CDR1 SNHLY and CDR2 FYNNEI. The ends were cut back, 0 bases at V and 2 bases at J, with 1 base in the middle. This CDR3 is 12 amino acids long. The table came from immunoSEQ multiplex PCR; TCRdb's copy has only in-frame clones and leaves some out. The table lists some 9,300 clones, 83% of them singletons. The sequence derives from a human donor with myelodysplastic syndrome. The gene calls are TRBV2 and TRBJ2-5; D gene unclear. The sample consisted of bone marrow, taken before or after starting hypomethylating agent treatment for myelodysplastic syndrome (not recorded which). CDR3 nucleotide sequence: TGTGCCAGCAGTGAAGCACAAGAGACCCAGTACTTC. Translating gives CASSEAQETQYF.